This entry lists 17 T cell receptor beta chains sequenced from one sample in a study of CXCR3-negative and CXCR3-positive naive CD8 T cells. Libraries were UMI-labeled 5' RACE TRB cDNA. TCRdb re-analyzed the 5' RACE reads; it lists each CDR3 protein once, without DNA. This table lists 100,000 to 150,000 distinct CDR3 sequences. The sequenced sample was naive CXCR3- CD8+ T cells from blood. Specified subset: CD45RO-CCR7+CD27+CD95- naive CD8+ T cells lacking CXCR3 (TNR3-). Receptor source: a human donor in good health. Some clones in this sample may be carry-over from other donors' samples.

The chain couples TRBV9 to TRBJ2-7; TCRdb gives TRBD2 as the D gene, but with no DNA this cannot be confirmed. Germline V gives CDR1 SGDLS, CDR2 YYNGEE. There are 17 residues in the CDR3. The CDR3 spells CASSPSGASGGHYEQYF.

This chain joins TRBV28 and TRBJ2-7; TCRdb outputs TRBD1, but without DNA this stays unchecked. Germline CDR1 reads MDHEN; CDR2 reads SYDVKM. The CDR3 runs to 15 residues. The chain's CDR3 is CASSSHRDRVDEQYF.

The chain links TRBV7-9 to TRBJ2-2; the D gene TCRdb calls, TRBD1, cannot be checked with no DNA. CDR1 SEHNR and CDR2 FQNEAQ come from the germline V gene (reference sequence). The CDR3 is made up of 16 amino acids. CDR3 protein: CASSSRGDSHTGELFF.

The CDR3 loop reads CASSKAYFSAASSYNSPLHF. This chain connects TRBV21-1 to TRBJ1-6. TRBV21-1 is given as a pseudogene. The CDR3 spans 20 residues.

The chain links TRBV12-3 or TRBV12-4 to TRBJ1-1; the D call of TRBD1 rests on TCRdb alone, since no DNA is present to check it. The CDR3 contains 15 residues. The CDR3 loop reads CASSLSGRKDTEAFF.

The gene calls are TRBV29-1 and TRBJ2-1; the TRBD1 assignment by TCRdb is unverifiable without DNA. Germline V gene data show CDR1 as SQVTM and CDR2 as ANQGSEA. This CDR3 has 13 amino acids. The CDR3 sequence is CSSNGGGYNEQFF.

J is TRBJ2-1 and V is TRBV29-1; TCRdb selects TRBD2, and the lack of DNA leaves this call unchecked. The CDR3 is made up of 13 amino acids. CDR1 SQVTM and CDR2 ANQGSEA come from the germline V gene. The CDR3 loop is CSVELGAYNEQFF.

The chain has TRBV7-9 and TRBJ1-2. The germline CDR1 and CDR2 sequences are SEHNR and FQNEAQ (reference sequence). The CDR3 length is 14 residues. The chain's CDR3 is CASSLVIGLIGYTF.

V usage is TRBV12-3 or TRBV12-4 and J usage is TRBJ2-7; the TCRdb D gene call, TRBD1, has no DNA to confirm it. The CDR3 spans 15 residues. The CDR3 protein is CASSRPGASSYEQYF.

The CDR3: CAWSLVGGELFF. This chain joins TRBV30 and TRBJ2-2. The V gene's germline CDR1 is GTSNPN and CDR2 SVGIG (reference sequence). CDR3 length: 12 residues. The entire variable domain, with the rest obtained from reference TRBV30 and TRBJ2-2, is as follows: SQTIHQWPATLVQPVGSPLSLECTVEGTSNPNLYWYRQAAGRGLQLLFYSVGIGQISSEVPQNLSASRPQDRQFILSSKKLLLSDSGFYLCAWSLVGGELFFGEGSRLTVL.

CDR3 region: CSVRGTISEETQYF. This chain links TRBV29-1 with TRBJ2-5; the D call of TRBD2 rests on TCRdb alone, since no DNA is present to check it. The CDR3 runs to 14 residues. Germline V gene data show CDR1 as SQVTM and CDR2 as ANQGSEA.

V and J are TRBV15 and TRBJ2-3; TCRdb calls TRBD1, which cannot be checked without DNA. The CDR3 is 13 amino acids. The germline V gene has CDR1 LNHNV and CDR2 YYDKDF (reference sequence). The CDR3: CATSNWTADTQYF.

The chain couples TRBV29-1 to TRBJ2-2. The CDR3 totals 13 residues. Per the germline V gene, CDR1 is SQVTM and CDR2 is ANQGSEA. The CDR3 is CSVAHRNTGELFF.

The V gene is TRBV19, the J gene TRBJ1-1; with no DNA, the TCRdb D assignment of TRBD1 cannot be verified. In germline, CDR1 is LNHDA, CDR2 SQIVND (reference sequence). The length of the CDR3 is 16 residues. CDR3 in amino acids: CASSTPGGLGDTEAFF.

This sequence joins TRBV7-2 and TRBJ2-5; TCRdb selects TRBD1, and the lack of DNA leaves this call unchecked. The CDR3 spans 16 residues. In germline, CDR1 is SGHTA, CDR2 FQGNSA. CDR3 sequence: CASSVGTGWGQETQYF.

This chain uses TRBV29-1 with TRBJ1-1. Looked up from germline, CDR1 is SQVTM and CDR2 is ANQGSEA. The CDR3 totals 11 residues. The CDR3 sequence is CSVEGNTEAFF.

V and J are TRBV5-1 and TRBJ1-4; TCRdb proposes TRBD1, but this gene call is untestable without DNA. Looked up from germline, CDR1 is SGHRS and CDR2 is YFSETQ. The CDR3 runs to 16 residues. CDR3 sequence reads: CASSTGRFGSNEKLFF.